The 17 T cell receptor beta chains reported below all come from one sample, sequenced in a study of brain T cells in children with intractable seizures. Time point indicated: blood from clinic visit 5 months post-surgery; TSC patient then seizure free. Method: immunoSEQ multiplex PCR; TCRdb's copy keeps in-frame clones and lacks some. The data show about 320,000 clones, roughly 93% seen once. The sequencing used peripheral blood, collected approximately 5 months after surgery. All receptors come from a boy younger than two with tuberous sclerosis and intractable seizures.

This chain joins TRBV20-1 and TRBJ2-5; D gene uncertain. Germline lookup yields CDR1 DFQATT and CDR2 SNEGSKA (reference sequence). The ends were cut back, 0 bases at V and 7 bases at J, with 0 bases in the middle. The CDR3 spans 9 residues. For the CDR3, the DNA is TGCAGTGCTAGAGAGACCCAGTACTTC. It codes for CSARETQYF.

This sequence joins TRBV5-8 and TRBJ1-2; D possibly corresponds to TRBD1 (6 bases). CDR3 size: 13 residues. Trimming removed 4 bases at V and 4 bases at J, with 11 bases between. From germline, CDR1 is SGHTS and CDR2 YDEGEE. CDR3 loop: CASSLRGVYGYTF. The CDR3 DNA sequence: TGTGCCAGCAGCCTCAGGGGTGTCTATGGCTACACCTTC.

For the CDR3, the DNA is TGTGCCAGCAGCTTCCCAAAAGGGGGAGAGCAGTACTTC. Its protein is CASSFPKGGEQYF. The J gene is TRBJ2-7, the V gene TRBV7-2, with D perhaps TRBD1 (6 bases). V lost 3 bases to trimming and J lost 7 bases, with 13 bases between them. The CDR3 runs to 13 residues. The V gene's germline CDR1 is SGHTA and CDR2 FQGNSA.

The V and J genes are TRBV2 and TRBJ2-1, with TRBD2 matching 8 bases. Losses at the gene ends were 7 bases for V and 4 bases for J; bases not matched to a gene: 15. This CDR3 comprises 17 residues. The germline gives CDR1 SNHLY, CDR2 FYNNEI. CDR3: CASKVSGSGIIYNEQFF. For the CDR3, the DNA is TGTGCCAGCAAAGTAAGCGGTAGCGGGATCATTTACAATGAGCAGTTCTTC.

The chain carries TRBV13 and TRBJ1-2; a possible D gene is TRBD1 (6 bases). This CDR3 region has 12 residues. Trimming removed 4 bases from V and 8 bases from J, with 11 bases in between. Germline assignment: CDR1 PRHDT and CDR2 FYEKMQ (reference sequence). CDR3 sequence (DNA): TGTGCCAGCAGCTCCCGTGGGGGCGGCTACACCTTC. It encodes CASSSRGGGYTF.

The chain employs TRBV4-1 and TRBJ1-2, with 7 nucleotides matching TRBD1. CDR3 length: 16 residues. Germline V lookup: CDR1 MGHRA, CDR2 YSYEKL. V trimming: 1 base; J trimming: 2 bases; junction bases outside the gene matches: 7. The CDR3 bases are TGCGCCAGCAGCCAAGGAGGAAGAGGGGGCAACTATGGCTACACCTTC. Translated: CASSQGGRGGNYGYTF.

The chain has TRBV4-2 and TRBJ2-2; D ambiguous. V lost 4 bases to trimming and J lost 0 bases, with 9 bases between them. CDR3 length: 15 amino acids. Germline loops: CDR1 LGHNA, CDR2 YNFKEQ. The CDR3 DNA reads as TGTGCCAGCAGCCCGGACGATCCGAACACCGGGGAGCTGTTTTTT. This gives the protein CASSPDDPNTGELFF.

This clone was found once. The rearrangement uses TRBV10-3 and TRBJ1-2; TRBD1 matches 7 bases. Germline assignment: CDR1 ENHRY and CDR2 SYGVKD. This CDR3 has 16 residues. Germline trimming cut 5 bases from V and 1 base from J; bases unmatched to any gene: 10. The CDR3 nucleotides read TGTGCCATCAGTAGGGGGGAGGGGGCGAATAACTATGGCTACACCTTC. Its protein product is CAISRGEGANNYGYTF.

The sample holds one count of this clone. Distinct nucleotide sequences in the sample also encode this CDR3. The rearrangement joins TRBV28 to TRBJ1-2, with D possibly matching TRBD1 (6 bases). Looked up from germline, CDR1 is MDHEN and CDR2 is SYDVKM. Trimming removed 9 bases at V and 8 bases at J, with 19 bases between. This CDR3 spans 13 amino acids. The CDR3 is CASSLDSQIGYTF. CDR3 coding DNA: TGTGCCAGTAGCTTGGACAGCCAGATCGGCTACACCTTC.

The chain couples TRBV6-4 to TRBJ1-2, with 7 nucleotides matching TRBD1. CDR1 is MRHNA and CDR2 is SNTAGT in the germline V gene. The V and J ends lost 2 bases and 6 bases, in that order; junction bases with no gene match: 12. The CDR3 runs to 16 residues. The CDR3 loop reads CASSDGEGRGLNGYTF. The DNA for the CDR3 is TGTGCCAGCAGTGACGGAGAAGGGAGGGGGCTGAATGGCTACACCTTC.

This sequence joins TRBV29-1 and TRBJ1-2, with TRBD1 as a possible D gene (6 bases). Per germline, CDR1 SQVTM and CDR2 ANQGSEA. V lost 6 bases to trimming and J lost 4 bases, with 18 bases between them. CDR3 size: 14 residues. The CDR3 here is CSVGGDRLFYGYTF. CDR3 coding DNA: TGCAGCGTGGGGGGTGACAGGCTATTCTATGGCTACACCTTC.

The rearrangement uses TRBV30 and TRBJ1-6; no clear D. The CDR3 totals 14 residues. V was trimmed by 0 bases and J by 8 bases, leaving 11 bases between them. Germline CDR1 and CDR2: GTSNPN and SVGIG (reference sequence). The CDR3 nucleotides are TGTGCCTGGAGTGTACAGCGTGGCTATTCACCCCTCCACTTT. This codes for CAWSVQRGYSPLHF. Supplemented by reference TRBV30 and TRBJ1-6, the full variable domain reads SQTIHQWPATLVQPVGSPLSLECTVEGTSNPNLYWYRQAAGRGLQLLFYSVGIGQISSEVPQNLSASRPQDRQFILSSKKLLLSDSGFYLCAWSVQRGYSPLHFGNGTRLTVT.

This clone has a single count. The chain joins TRBV6-5 to TRBJ2-7; TRBD1 might be the D (5 bases). V gave up 6 bases and J gave up 6 bases, with 18 bases separating them. The germline V gene has CDR1 MNHEY and CDR2 SVGAGI. This CDR3 has 14 residues. The CDR3 is CASRGQAVSFEQYF. The CDR3, as DNA: TGTGCCAGCAGGGGGCAGGCAGTATCGTTCGAGCAGTACTTC.

The chain carries TRBV7-9 and TRBJ2-7, with 9 nucleotides matching TRBD1. CDR1 and CDR2 (germline): SEHNR, FQNEAQ (reference sequence). There are 13 residues in the CDR3. V lost 10 bases, J lost 6 bases, and 10 bases stayed unmatched. The CDR3 is CATGDRDFIEQYF. In nucleotides, the CDR3 is TGTGCCACCGGGGACAGGGACTTTATCGAGCAGTACTTC. Full variable domain (remainder filled in from reference TRBV7-9 and TRBJ2-7): DTGVSQNPRHKITKRGQNVTFRCDPISEHNRLYWYRQTLGQGPEFLTYFQNEAQLEKSRLLSDRFSAERPKGSFSTLEIQRTEQGDSAMYLCATGDRDFIEQYFGPGTRLTVT.

This sequence joins TRBV30 and TRBJ1-5, with D tentatively TRBD1 (5 bases). The V end lost 5 bases, the J end lost 4 bases, and 12 bases lay between the germline ends. The germline gives CDR1 GTSNPN, CDR2 SVGIG (reference sequence). The length of the CDR3 is 13 residues. CDR3: CAWGDPGNQPQHF. CDR3 bases: TGTGCCTGGGGAGATCCAGGGAATCAGCCCCAGCATTTT.

The chain couples TRBV3-1 (or the pseudogene TRBV3-2) to TRBJ2-2; perhaps TRBD2 as D (6 bases). Deletions cut 2 bases from V and 4 bases from J, with 11 bases between. The germline gives CDR1 LGHDT, CDR2 YNNKEL (reference sequence). The CDR3 totals 15 residues. In DNA, the CDR3 is TGTGCCAGCAGCCAACAGGGACTGACCACCGGGGAGCTGTTTTTT. This gives the protein CASSQQGLTTGELFF.

The gene calls are TRBV15 and TRBJ2-1; D is ambiguous. Trimming left V 0 bases short and J 0 bases short, with 6 bases between. Germline CDR1 reads LNHNV; CDR2 reads YYDKDF (reference sequence). CDR3 length: 15 residues. The CDR3 DNA reads TGTGCCACCAGCAGAGATGCCTCCTCCTACAATGAGCAGTTCTTC. It translates to CATSRDASSYNEQFF.